Reported below is one TCR beta chain. The data were obtained in a study of OX40 agonist ivuxolimab in advanced cancers. Across the study: While on treatment, patients had intravenous ivuxolimab at 0.01 to 10 mg/kg every 2 weeks.

Autoimmune disease history or systemic immunosuppression disqualified patients. Peripheral blood came from all dose cohorts at three timepoints. The V end lost 9 bases, the J end lost 6 bases, and 20 bases lay between the germline ends. The CDR3 covers 14 residues. Produced via immunoSEQ multiplex PCR; TCRdb's table is partial and in-frame only. The repertoire holds 99,000 or so clones, with approximately 94% as singletons. The sequence was obtained from an adult with an advanced solid tumor such as melanoma, head and neck, liver or kidney cancer. This chain uses TRBV5-3 with TRBJ2-3; D is undetermined. TRBV5-3 is designated an ORF whose function remains uncertain. The sample was CD4+ or CD8+ T cells sorted from blood, taken in a trial of the OX40 agonist ivuxolimab. The CDR3: CAIWDSGSHDTQYF. CDR3 DNA: TGTGCCATATGGGATTCGGGTAGTCACGATACGCAGTATTTT.